Detailed here is one T cell receptor beta chain. The target antigen is unknown. The sample is drawn from a study of T cell responses to AZD1222 COVID-19 vaccine. Notes on the study in general: Only five or six AZD1222 recipients were seropositive at baseline. Mostly white British, mostly female donors; authors suggested clonal diversity may be underestimated. At 160-218 and 743-854, vaccine-associated CD4 TCRs were dominant, and they spanned spike. The reported proportion of spike-specific TCRs targeting unmutated variant regions was nearly half.

This CDR3 has 15 amino acids. The V and J ends lost 3 bases and 6 bases respectively, with 15 bases between them. Germline values: CDR1 LNHNV, CDR2 YYDKDF (reference sequence). Sequencing used immunoSEQ multiplex PCR; TCRdb keeps in-frame clones, though not all of them. Of over 110,000 clones listed, roughly 91% are singletons. The sequence was obtained from an adult in good health. The chain employs TRBV15 and TRBJ2-1; TRBD2 might be the D (7 bases). The specimen was peripheral blood, collected on day 0 of AZD1222 vaccination. CDR3 sequence (DNA): TGTGCCACCAGCAGTAGGGGGGGCCCGGGCAATGAGCAGTTCTTC. Residues: CATSSRGGPGNEQFF.